A selection of T cell receptor beta chains follows, all from one sample in a study of cytomegalovirus exposure and HLA in healthy donors. This table comes from immunoSEQ multiplex PCR, and its TCRdb copy is limited to in-frame clones, with some not included. The sample lists roughly 120,000 clones, approximately 76% seen once, with roughly 16% in the top ten. Sequenced material: PBMCs. Receptor source: a man in his forties or fifties in good health and CMV-seropositive. Both conserved end residues are trimmed from each CDR3. A D gene is named only where the DNA matches it firmly.

D: TRBD2; V: TRBV7-6; CDR3: ASSPSRTSLVVTNTGELF
D: -; V: TRBV6-1; CDR3: ASSETITGISRT
D: -; V: TRBV5-1; CDR3: ASSFIQGKNTEAF
D: TRBD1; V: TRBV11-2; CDR3: ASSLREKDRGYEQY
D: TRBD2; V: TRBV5-1; CDR3: ASSFTSGRNEQF
D: TRBD2; V: TRBV28; CDR3: ASTLRDGGSEQY
D: -; V: TRBV9; CDR3: ASSVSGGPSYNEQF
D: -; V: TRBV28; CDR3: ASSFMNTEAF
D: TRBD2; V: TRBV4-3; CDR3: ASSQDWASGGFQETQY
D: -; V: TRBV2; CDR3: ASSERGPGLVQETQY
D: -; V: TRBV5-1; CDR3: ASSLPAGVQETQY
D: -; V: TRBV9; CDR3: ASSVSLGGASTDTQY
D: -; V: TRBV20-1; CDR3: SATGHEQY
D: -; V: TRBV27; CDR3: ASSLRTPQETQY
D: TRBD2; V: TRBV7-9; CDR3: ASRDSKREFQETQY
D: TRBD2; V: TRBV10-3; CDR3: AISESSGLAVTYEQY
D: TRBD1; V: TRBV6-1; CDR3: ASRSQGRGRTEAF
D: -; V: TRBV7-9; CDR3: ASSPLVNSPLH
D: TRBD1; V: TRBV19; CDR3: ASRISGTGGGYT
D: TRBD1; V: TRBV28; CDR3: ASSRQGVGRDTQY
D: -; V: TRBV10-3; CDR3: AITKQQNTEAF
D: -; V: TRBV18; CDR3: ASSPPSGSSYNEQF
D: TRBD2; V: TRBV7-7; CDR3: ASTPSGTAGELF
D: TRBD1; V: TRBV6-5; CDR3: ASSYVLGQGTSPLH
D: -; V: TRBV7-2; CDR3: ASSYEVGELF
D: -; V: TRBV18; CDR3: ASSERRGTDTQY
D: TRBD1; V: TRBV5-1; CDR3: ASSEGALNQPQH
D: TRBD2; V: TRBV5-1; CDR3: ASSPVGTSGAGTQY
D: -; V: TRBV4-1; CDR3: ASSQVGVSRTGELF
D: -; V: TRBV7-9; CDR3: ASSLGDSSGSPYEQY
D: -; V: TRBV20-1; CDR3: STRGGTEAF
D: TRBD2; V: TRBV13; CDR3: ASSRPGLAAYEQY
D: TRBD1; V: TRBV7-6; CDR3: ASSTSQGHNSPLH